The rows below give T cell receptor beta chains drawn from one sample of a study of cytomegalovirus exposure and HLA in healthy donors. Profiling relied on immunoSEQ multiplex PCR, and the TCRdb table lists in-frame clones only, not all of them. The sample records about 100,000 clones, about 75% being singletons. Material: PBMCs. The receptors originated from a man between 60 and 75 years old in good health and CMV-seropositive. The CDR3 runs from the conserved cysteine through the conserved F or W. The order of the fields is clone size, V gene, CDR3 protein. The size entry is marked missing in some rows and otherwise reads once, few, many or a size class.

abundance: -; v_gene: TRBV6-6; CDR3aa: CASSSAAGGYEQYF
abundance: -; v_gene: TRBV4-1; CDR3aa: CASSRQGTEKLFF
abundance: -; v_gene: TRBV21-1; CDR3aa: CASSKSGQAAYSTYEQYF
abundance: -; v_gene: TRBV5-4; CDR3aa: CASSGGVNPQETQYF
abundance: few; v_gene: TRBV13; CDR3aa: CASSFGSGANVLTF
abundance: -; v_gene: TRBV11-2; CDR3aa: CASSLEASGNTGELFF
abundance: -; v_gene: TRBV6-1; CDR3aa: CASRRGTYGYTF
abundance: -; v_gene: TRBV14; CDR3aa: CASSHGLPEAFF
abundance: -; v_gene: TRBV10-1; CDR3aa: CASSFSQAGVQEQFF
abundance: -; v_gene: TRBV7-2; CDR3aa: CASSLAVQGLGALHF
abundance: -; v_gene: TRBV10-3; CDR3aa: CAISGSGTGNGNTEAFF
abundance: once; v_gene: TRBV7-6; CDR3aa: CASSLFISGVGETQYF
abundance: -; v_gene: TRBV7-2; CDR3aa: CASSLTDSSRQPQHF
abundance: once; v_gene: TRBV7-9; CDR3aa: CASSSDSQETQYF
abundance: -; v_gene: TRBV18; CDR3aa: CASSPRTSGEGETQYF
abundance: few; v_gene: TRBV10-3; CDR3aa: CAISESGTGKSYTF
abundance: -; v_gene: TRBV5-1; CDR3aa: CASSSRGDSYNEQFF
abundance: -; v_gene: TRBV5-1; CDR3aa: CASSPRGDRAPDTQYF
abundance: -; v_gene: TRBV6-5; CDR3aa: CASTRWGEETQYF
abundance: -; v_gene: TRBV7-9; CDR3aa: CSSSLTGSYEQYF
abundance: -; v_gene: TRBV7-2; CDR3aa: CASSLTGGDYNEQFF
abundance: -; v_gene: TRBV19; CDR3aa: CASSLLQGARSTEAFF
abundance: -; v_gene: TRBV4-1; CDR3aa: CASSQERAGDQPQHF
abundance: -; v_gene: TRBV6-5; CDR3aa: CASRDSANQPQHF
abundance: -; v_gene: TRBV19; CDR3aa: CASSIQGTNEQFF
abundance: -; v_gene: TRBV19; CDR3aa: CASSFEPGTTYEQYF
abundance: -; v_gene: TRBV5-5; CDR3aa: CASSSELHGSGNTIYF
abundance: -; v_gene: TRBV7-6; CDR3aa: CASSSTRGNTEAFF
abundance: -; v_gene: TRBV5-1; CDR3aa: CASKSQVLTYEQYF
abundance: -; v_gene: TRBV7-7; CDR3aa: CASSLGQQGAGELFF
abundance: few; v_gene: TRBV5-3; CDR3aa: CARKTTGTAQHF
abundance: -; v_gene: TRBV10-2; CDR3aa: CASSITWDRVVEDQPQHF
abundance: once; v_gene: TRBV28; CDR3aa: CASSHRTNLYNEQFF
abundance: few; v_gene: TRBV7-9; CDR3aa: CASSSDRGSTDTQYF
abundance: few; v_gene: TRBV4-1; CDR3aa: CASSQDQVFRYEQYF
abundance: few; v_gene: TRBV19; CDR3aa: CASSIDSVGVAGNNEQFF
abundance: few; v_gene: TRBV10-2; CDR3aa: CASSEQLQETQYF
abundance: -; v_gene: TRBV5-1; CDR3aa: CASSLETREVNSPLHF
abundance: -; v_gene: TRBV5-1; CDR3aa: CASSLAGQITEAFF
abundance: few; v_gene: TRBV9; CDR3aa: CASSSSGTVNTGELFF
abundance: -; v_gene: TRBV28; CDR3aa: CASSAPGQGRYEQYF
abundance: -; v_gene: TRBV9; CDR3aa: CASSAGQGKANTGELFF
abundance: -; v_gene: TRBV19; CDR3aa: CASNPTGGARGNQPQHF
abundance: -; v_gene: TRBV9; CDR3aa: CASSVTSGGTTDTQYF
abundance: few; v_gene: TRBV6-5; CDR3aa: CASRAGTSGEQYF
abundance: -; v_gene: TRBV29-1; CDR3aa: CSVGARGGGTGELFF
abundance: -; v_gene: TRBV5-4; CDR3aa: CASSLPATGPGSYEQYF
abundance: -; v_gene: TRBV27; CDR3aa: CASSFKPPDRAYVQYF